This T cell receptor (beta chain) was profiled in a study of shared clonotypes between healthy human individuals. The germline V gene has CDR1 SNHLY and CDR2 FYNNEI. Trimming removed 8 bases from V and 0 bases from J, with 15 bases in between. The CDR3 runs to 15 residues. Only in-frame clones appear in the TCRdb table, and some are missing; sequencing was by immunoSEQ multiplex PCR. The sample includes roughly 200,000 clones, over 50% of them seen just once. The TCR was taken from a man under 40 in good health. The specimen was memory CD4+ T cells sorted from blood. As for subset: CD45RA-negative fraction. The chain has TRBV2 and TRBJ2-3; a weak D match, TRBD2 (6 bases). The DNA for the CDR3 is TGTGCCAGCGGGGAGGCTGCGTTTAGCACAGATACGCAGTATTTT. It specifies CASGEAAFSTDTQYF.